A selection of T cell receptor beta chains follows, all from one sample in a study of blood T cell repertoires in COVID-19. Libraries were prepared by immunoSEQ multiplex PCR; TCRdb keeps only in-frame clonotypes and omits some of them. This table has under 300,000 clones, 91% appearing once. The sequencing sample was made of PBMCs or T cells enriched from blood (not recorded which). These TCRs come from a human donor in a cohort exposed to, infected with or recovered from COVID-19 (not recorded which). The donor label of this sample is uncertain. The CDR3 runs from the conserved cysteine through the conserved F or W. Fields, in order: J gene, clone size, V gene, D gene, CDR3 DNA, CDR3 protein. D genes are given only for firm matches. Where a row states a size, it is once, few, many or the class of an expanded clone; other rows omit it.

J gene: TRBJ1-2; clone size: .; V gene: TRBV9; D gene: TRBD1; CDR3 DNA: TGTGCCAGCAGCCCACCGTCCGGGACAGTCTATGGCTACACCTTC; CDR3 protein: CASSPPSGTVYGYTF
J gene: TRBJ2-7; clone size: .; V gene: TRBV10-3; D gene: TRBD2; CDR3 DNA: TGTGCCATCAGTGAGTCGCCAGCGGGGGCCTCCTACGAGCAGTACTTC; CDR3 protein: CAISESPAGASYEQYF
J gene: TRBJ1-1; clone size: .; V gene: TRBV5-1; D gene: .; CDR3 DNA: TGCGCCAGCAGCTTGGCGGGGGGCGGGTCGAAAATGAACACTGAAGCTTTCTTT; CDR3 protein: CASSLAGGGSKMNTEAFF
J gene: TRBJ2-7; clone size: .; V gene: TRBV11-2; D gene: .; CDR3 DNA: TGTGCCAGCAGCGCGGGGACTTCCTACGAGCAGTACTTC; CDR3 protein: CASSAGTSYEQYF
J gene: TRBJ2-7; clone size: .; V gene: TRBV7-2; D gene: .; CDR3 DNA: TGTGCCAGCAGCTTAGCGCGGACACCAGGGGCCGAGCAGTACTTC; CDR3 protein: CASSLARTPGAEQYF
J gene: TRBJ2-4; clone size: .; V gene: TRBV6-5; D gene: .; CDR3 DNA: TGTGCCAGCAGTTACGGTCAGGAGGTAGCCAAAAACATTCAGTACTTC; CDR3 protein: CASSYGQEVAKNIQYF
J gene: TRBJ1-2; clone size: .; V gene: TRBV30; D gene: .; CDR3 DNA: TGTGCCTGGAATGAGGGTAGAAACTATGGCTACACCTTC; CDR3 protein: CAWNEGRNYGYTF
J gene: TRBJ1-1; clone size: .; V gene: TRBV10-3; D gene: .; CDR3 DNA: TGTGCCACCAAGAGGGTCATCGGGAACACTGAAGCTTTCTTT; CDR3 protein: CATKRVIGNTEAFF
J gene: TRBJ1-2; clone size: .; V gene: TRBV7-2; D gene: TRBD1; CDR3 DNA: TGTGCCAGCAGCTCCGTAGGGACAGCCGGGGCCAACTATGGCTACACCTTC; CDR3 protein: CASSSVGTAGANYGYTF
J gene: TRBJ1-4; clone size: .; V gene: TRBV28; D gene: .; CDR3 DNA: TGTGCCAGCAGTTCCTCTTTTGCAACTAATGAAAAACTGTTTTTT; CDR3 protein: CASSSSFATNEKLFF
J gene: TRBJ1-2; clone size: .; V gene: TRBV30; D gene: TRBD1; CDR3 DNA: TGTGCCTGGAGTGCTCACGGGGGACAGTATGGCTACACCTTC; CDR3 protein: CAWSAHGGQYGYTF
J gene: TRBJ2-6; clone size: .; V gene: TRBV19; D gene: .; CDR3 DNA: TGTGCCAGTAGTATAGGATACCTGCGTAAAAGCTCTGGGGCCAACGTCCTGACTTTC; CDR3 protein: CASSIGYLRKSSGANVLTF
J gene: TRBJ1-1; clone size: once; V gene: TRBV5-6; D gene: TRBD1; CDR3 DNA: TGTGCCAGCAGCCCCTTTCCGGACAGGGGGCCGGACACTGAAGCTTTCTTT; CDR3 protein: CASSPFPDRGPDTEAFF
J gene: TRBJ1-4; clone size: .; V gene: TRBV19; D gene: .; CDR3 DNA: TGTGCCAGTAGCCTCTCACAGGGACGGAATGAAAAACTGTTTTTT; CDR3 protein: CASSLSQGRNEKLFF
J gene: TRBJ1-2; clone size: .; V gene: TRBV28; D gene: .; CDR3 DNA: TGTGCCAGCAGTTTTGCGGGCGCAAACTATGGCTACACCTTC; CDR3 protein: CASSFAGANYGYTF
J gene: TRBJ2-2; clone size: .; V gene: TRBV11-2; D gene: TRBD1; CDR3 DNA: TGTGCCAGCAGCTCAATAAGATCGGACAGGGCGAACACCGGGGAGCTGTTTTTT; CDR3 protein: CASSSIRSDRANTGELFF
J gene: TRBJ2-1; clone size: .; V gene: TRBV7-9; D gene: .; CDR3 DNA: TGTGCCAGCACCCCAAGAAGGGGACTTAGCTCCTACAATGAGCAGTTCTTC; CDR3 protein: CASTPRRGLSSYNEQFF
J gene: TRBJ2-6; clone size: .; V gene: TRBV19; D gene: TRBD1; CDR3 DNA: TGTGCCAGTAGTATAGGGACAGGGGTAACTGGGGCCAACGTCCTGACTTTC; CDR3 protein: CASSIGTGVTGANVLTF
J gene: TRBJ2-2; clone size: .; V gene: TRBV9; D gene: TRBD2; CDR3 DNA: TGTGCCAGCAGCGTAGGGGCCCTAGCGGGGTCCGGGGAGCTGTTTTTT; CDR3 protein: CASSVGALAGSGELFF
J gene: TRBJ1-1; clone size: .; V gene: TRBV19; D gene: .; CDR3 DNA: TGTGCCAGTAAAACACAGGGAGTTAACACTGAAGCTTTCTTT; CDR3 protein: CASKTQGVNTEAFF
J gene: TRBJ1-2; clone size: .; V gene: TRBV19; D gene: TRBD1; CDR3 DNA: TGTGCCAGTAGTCCCCATTGGACAGGCGGGGAAGGCTACACCTTC; CDR3 protein: CASSPHWTGGEGYTF
J gene: TRBJ1-4; clone size: .; V gene: TRBV4-2; D gene: .; CDR3 DNA: TGTGCCAGCAGCCCCCTTATGGCGGGCATAACTAATGAAAAACTGTTTTTT; CDR3 protein: CASSPLMAGITNEKLFF
J gene: TRBJ1-2; clone size: .; V gene: TRBV27; D gene: TRBD1; CDR3 DNA: TGTGCCAGCAGTACCGGGGACAGGGGGCCAGGCGGCTACACCTTC; CDR3 protein: CASSTGDRGPGGYTF
J gene: TRBJ1-2; clone size: .; V gene: TRBV5-1; D gene: .; CDR3 DNA: TGCGCCAGCAGCTCCGGACAGAGTTATGGCTACACCTTC; CDR3 protein: CASSSGQSYGYTF
J gene: TRBJ1-1; clone size: .; V gene: TRBV5-1; D gene: .; CDR3 DNA: TGCGCCAGCAGCTTGAGGGCAGGGGTTAACACTGAAGCTTTCTTT; CDR3 protein: CASSLRAGVNTEAFF
J gene: TRBJ2-6; clone size: .; V gene: TRBV18; D gene: .; CDR3 DNA: TGTGCCAGCTCACCACCACAGGGAGACGGGGCCAACGTCCTGACTTTC; CDR3 protein: CASSPPQGDGANVLTF
J gene: TRBJ1-6; clone size: once; V gene: TRBV5-1; D gene: .; CDR3 DNA: TGCGCCAGCAGCTTGTCTCAGGGGATTAATTCACCCCTCCACTTT; CDR3 protein: CASSLSQGINSPLHF
J gene: TRBJ2-4; clone size: .; V gene: TRBV12-5; D gene: .; CDR3 DNA: TGTGCTAGTGGTTTCGCCGGGGAGCTAGCCAAAAACATTCAGTACTTC; CDR3 protein: CASGFAGELAKNIQYF
J gene: TRBJ1-2; clone size: once; V gene: TRBV6-5; D gene: .; CDR3 DNA: TGTGCCAGCGAAGGGGTGGGGCCCAACTATGGCTACACCTTC; CDR3 protein: CASEGVGPNYGYTF
J gene: TRBJ2-7; clone size: .; V gene: TRBV6-5; D gene: TRBD1; CDR3 DNA: TGTGCCAGCAGTACAGGGGTCCAAGGGTACGAGCAGTACTTC; CDR3 protein: CASSTGVQGYEQYF
J gene: TRBJ2-7; clone size: once; V gene: TRBV30; D gene: .; CDR3 DNA: TGTGCCTGGAGTGGGGAGGCAGCCTACGAGCAGTACTTC; CDR3 protein: CAWSGEAAYEQYF
J gene: TRBJ1-5; clone size: few; V gene: TRBV30; D gene: TRBD1; CDR3 DNA: TGTGCCTGGAGTGGGACAGGGGGACCTCAGCCCCAGCATTTT; CDR3 protein: CAWSGTGGPQPQHF
J gene: TRBJ2-1; clone size: .; V gene: TRBV5-5; D gene: .; CDR3 DNA: TGTGCCAGCAGCTTGGTGACTAGCTACAATGAGCAGTTCTTC; CDR3 protein: CASSLVTSYNEQFF
J gene: TRBJ2-7; clone size: .; V gene: TRBV15; D gene: .; CDR3 DNA: TGTGCCACCAGCAGGGACGGGACTCGCACCTACGAGCAGTACTTC; CDR3 protein: CATSRDGTRTYEQYF
J gene: TRBJ2-5; clone size: .; V gene: TRBV5-1; D gene: .; CDR3 DNA: TGCGCCAGCAGCTTAGGCCACCAGGGAGGAGAGACCCAGTACTTC; CDR3 protein: CASSLGHQGGETQYF
J gene: TRBJ2-5; clone size: .; V gene: TRBV7-8; D gene: TRBD1; CDR3 DNA: TGTGCCAGCAGCCCTGTCCGGGACAGGGTCCAAGAGACCCAGTACTTC; CDR3 protein: CASSPVRDRVQETQYF
J gene: TRBJ1-3; clone size: .; V gene: TRBV5-4; D gene: .; CDR3 DNA: TGTGCCAGCAGCGAGGGGGATGACTCTGGAAACACCATATATTTT; CDR3 protein: CASSEGDDSGNTIYF
J gene: TRBJ1-5; clone size: once; V gene: TRBV6-5; D gene: TRBD1; CDR3 DNA: TGTGCCAGCAGCTTAACAGGGGGCGAAGAGCCCCAGCATTTT; CDR3 protein: CASSLTGGEEPQHF
J gene: TRBJ1-1; clone size: .; V gene: TRBV20-1; D gene: .; CDR3 DNA: TGCAGTGCTAGTCCGTCCACAGGGACTGAAGCTTTCTTT; CDR3 protein: CSASPSTGTEAFF
J gene: TRBJ2-5; clone size: few; V gene: TRBV6-5; D gene: TRBD1; CDR3 DNA: TGTGCCAGCATTACAGGGACAGGGTCCTTAGAGACCCAGTACTTC; CDR3 protein: CASITGTGSLETQYF
J gene: TRBJ2-1; clone size: .; V gene: TRBV6-4; D gene: TRBD2; CDR3 DNA: TGTGCCGCGGGGGCCTACAATGAGCAGTTCTTC; CDR3 protein: CAAGAYNEQFF
J gene: TRBJ2-3; clone size: .; V gene: TRBV4-2; D gene: TRBD2; CDR3 DNA: TGTGCCAGCAGCCAGGGGACCTCTAGCGGATACACAGATACGCAGTATTTT; CDR3 protein: CASSQGTSSGYTDTQYF
J gene: TRBJ2-2; clone size: once; V gene: TRBV6-5; D gene: .; CDR3 DNA: TGTGCCAGCAGTTACCTCGGCCGCGGCACCGGGGAGCTGTTTTTT; CDR3 protein: CASSYLGRGTGELFF
J gene: TRBJ1-5; clone size: .; V gene: TRBV19; D gene: .; CDR3 DNA: TGTGCCAGTAGTATAGATCACGGGAGCAATCAGCCCCAGCATTTT; CDR3 protein: CASSIDHGSNQPQHF
J gene: TRBJ2-1; clone size: .; V gene: TRBV6-1; D gene: .; CDR3 DNA: TGTGCCAGCAGTGAAGAAGGAGGGGGGGAGTTTTACAATGAGCAGTTCTTC; CDR3 protein: CASSEEGGGEFYNEQFF
J gene: TRBJ1-5; clone size: .; V gene: TRBV19; D gene: .; CDR3 DNA: TGTGCCAGTGGAGGGAAGCCCAATCAGCCCCAGCATTTT; CDR3 protein: CASGGKPNQPQHF
J gene: TRBJ1-1; clone size: .; V gene: TRBV5-1; D gene: TRBD1; CDR3 DNA: TGCGCCAGCAGCTGGAAGACAGGGCAAACTGAAGCTTTCTTT; CDR3 protein: CASSWKTGQTEAFF
J gene: TRBJ2-1; clone size: .; V gene: TRBV7-8; D gene: .; CDR3 DNA: TGTGCCAGTCTTAGGGGCCTGGGCTACAATGAGCAGTTCTTC; CDR3 protein: CASLRGLGYNEQFF
J gene: TRBJ2-7; clone size: .; V gene: TRBV9; D gene: TRBD1; CDR3 DNA: TGTGCCAGCAGCGTGGGGACAGCCTACGAGCAGTACTTC; CDR3 protein: CASSVGTAYEQYF
J gene: TRBJ2-7; clone size: .; V gene: TRBV3-1/TRBV3-2; D gene: TRBD1; CDR3 DNA: TGTGCCAGCAGCCAAGGTAACTACGGGACAGGGGATAACTACGAGCAGTACTTC; CDR3 protein: CASSQGNYGTGDNYEQYF
J gene: TRBJ1-2; clone size: .; V gene: TRBV30; D gene: .; CDR3 DNA: TGTGCCTGGAGGGATATCGAGGACTATGGCTACACCTTC; CDR3 protein: CAWRDIEDYGYTF
J gene: TRBJ2-7; clone size: .; V gene: TRBV12-5; D gene: .; CDR3 DNA: TGTGCTAGTGGTTCACAAACCGGGGGGCCCCTCTACGAGCAGTACTTC; CDR3 protein: CASGSQTGGPLYEQYF